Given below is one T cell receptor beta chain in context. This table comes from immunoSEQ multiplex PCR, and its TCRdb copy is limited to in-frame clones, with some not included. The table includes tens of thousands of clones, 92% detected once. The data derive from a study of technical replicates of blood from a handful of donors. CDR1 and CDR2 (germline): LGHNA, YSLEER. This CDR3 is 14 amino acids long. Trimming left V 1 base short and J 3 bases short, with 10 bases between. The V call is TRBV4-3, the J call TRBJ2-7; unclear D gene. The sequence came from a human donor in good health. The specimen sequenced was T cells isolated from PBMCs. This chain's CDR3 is CASSQGLTIYEQYF. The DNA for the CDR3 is TGCGCCAGCAGCCAAGGACTGACCATCTACGAGCAGTACTTC.